Below, one T cell receptor beta chain is given with its context. The antigen is not known. The data were obtained in a study of graft-versus-host responses after intestinal transplantation. Turning to the study itself: Recipients obtained multivisceral, liver-intestinal, or isolated intestinal transplants. Induction using anti-thymocyte globulin, followed by tacrolimus and steroids for approximately 3 years, was given to all recipients.

Germline V gene sequence: CDR1 MNHNS, CDR2 SASEGT. V was clipped by 6 bases and J by 2 bases, with 8 bases between them. The CDR3 is made up of 13 amino acids. Study-wide points: Recipient marrow harbored GvH clones, some of which surfaced first in ileum or blood.

Repertoires were generated with immunoSEQ multiplex PCR, while TCRdb's copy carries only in-frame clones and drops some. Counted here are more than 70,000 clones, 90% occurring once; the ten biggest clones make up roughly 0.099%. The TCR sequence derives from a human donor who received an intestinal transplant. The chain joins TRBV6-1 to TRBJ1-5; D is uncertain. Material: unstimulated CD4+ T cells sorted from spleen or lymph node cells, obtained before intestinal transplant. This CDR3 is CASRLSGNQPQHF. In DNA form, the CDR3 reads TGTGCCAGCAGACTTTCCGGCAATCAGCCCCAGCATTTT.